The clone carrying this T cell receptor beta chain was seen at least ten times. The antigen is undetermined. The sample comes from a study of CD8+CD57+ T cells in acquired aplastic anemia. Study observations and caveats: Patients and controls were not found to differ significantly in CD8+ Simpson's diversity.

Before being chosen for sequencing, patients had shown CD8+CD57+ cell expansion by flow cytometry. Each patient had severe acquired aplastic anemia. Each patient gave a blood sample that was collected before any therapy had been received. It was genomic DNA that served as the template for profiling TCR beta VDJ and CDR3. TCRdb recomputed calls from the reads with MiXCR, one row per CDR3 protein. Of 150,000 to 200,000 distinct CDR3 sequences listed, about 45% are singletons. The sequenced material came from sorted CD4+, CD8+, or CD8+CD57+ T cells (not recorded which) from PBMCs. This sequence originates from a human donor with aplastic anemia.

The CDR3 DNA reads TGTGCCAGCAGCTTGGCCGGGGGCTCACAGCCCCAGCATTTT. Translating gives CASSLAGGSQPQHF. J is TRBJ1-5 and V is TRBV5-4; possibly TRBD1 for D (6 bases). Germline V lookup: CDR1 SGHNT, CDR2 YYREEE (reference sequence). V was shortened by 0 bases and J by 7 bases, with 11 bases between the two germline ends. The CDR3 is 14 amino acids.